This T cell receptor beta chain originates from a study of cytomegalovirus exposure and HLA in healthy donors. Study at large: T cells numbering around 180 million yielded around 120 million unique TCR beta sequences in an earlier analysis. The study, taken as a whole, reports: A later analysis linked 16,951 TCR beta sequences to HLA alleles at 0.05 false discovery rate. TCR beta sequences reportedly predicted the HLA-A and HLA-B alleles of most subjects accurately.

The CDR3 runs to 14 residues. Germline CDR1 MDHEN, CDR2 SYDVKM. V dropped 7 bases and J dropped 7; count of bases not matched to a gene: 11. In the PCR, 60 Vbeta and 13 Jbeta primers were used. Sequencing was performed with immunoSEQ multiplex PCR; in TCRdb, only in-frame clones are kept and a portion is missing. The sample has more than 70,000 clones, over 70% seen once; the top ten hold roughly 2%. In regard to this clone: The antigen is unknown.

The specimen was PBMCs. J is TRBJ1-2 and V is TRBV28, with TRBD1 matching over 8 bases. The TCR was taken from a boy between 10 and 17 years old in good health and CMV-seronegative. As DNA, the CDR3 is TGTGCCAGCAACCCCCCGACAGGGGATCGTGGCTACACCTTC. Protein: CASNPPTGDRGYTF.